The present TCR beta chain was sequenced within a study of T cell changes during pregnancy in multiple sclerosis. Libraries were prepared by immunoSEQ multiplex PCR; TCRdb keeps only in-frame clonotypes and omits some of them. The sample lists tens of thousands of clones; about 91% were seen once. V shed 0 bases and J shed 1 base, with 18 bases lying between them. The CDR3 is made up of 18 amino acids. From germline, CDR1 is MGHRA and CDR2 YSYEKL. The source is a female donor with multiple sclerosis, enrolled in a pregnancy study. The V and J genes are TRBV4-1 and TRBJ1-2, with D perhaps TRBD1 (6 bases). Sample: CD4+ T cells from peripheral blood mononuclear cells, taken in the second trimester of pregnancy. This CDR3 is CASSQDGKGVRNNYGYTF. The CDR3 coding sequence is TGCGCCAGCAGCCAAGATGGGAAGGGGGTCCGGAATAACTATGGCTACACCTTC.